The TCR beta chain under discussion was sequenced for a study of blood T cell repertoires in COVID-19. For the study at large: Samples taken during acute and convalescent COVID-19 were collected in the United States, Italy and Spain.

Sequencing was performed with immunoSEQ multiplex PCR; in TCRdb, only in-frame clones are kept and a portion is missing. The table has under 400,000 clones, around 90% seen once. V was pared by 7 bases and J by 9 bases, with 7 bases of the junction left unmatched. The CDR3 is 12 residues long. The origin of this receptor is a woman in her fifties or sixties with COVID-19, enrolled during active disease. Sequencing input: peripheral blood. The chain is built from TRBV12-3 or TRBV12-4 and TRBJ2-5, with TRBD1 identical over 8 bases. As DNA, the CDR3 is TGTGCCAGCACCACACCAGGGGGCCCCCAGTACTTC. Translating it yields CASTTPGGPQYF.